The clone carrying this T cell receptor (beta chain) was recorded a few times. Its specificity is not known. These data are taken from a study of identical twins. Notes on the study in general: Models underestimated TCR alpha sharing (out-of-frame) in monozygotic twins. Findings depended on cross-sectional statistics rather than tracking the same donors. Twin-shared out-of-frame alpha sequences were enriched for low generation probability.

MiXCR was run by TCRdb on the 5' RACE reads, yielding one entry per CDR3 protein. Of around 370,000 distinct CDR3 sequences listed, 8.5% to 10% are singletons. Trimming took 0 bases from V and 3 from J, leaving 6 bases between them. CDR1 is SEHNR, CDR2 FQNEAQ, per germline (reference sequence). The CDR3 spans 14 residues. The TCR was taken from a woman in her fifties or sixties in good health. Input material: naive T cells sorted from blood. The chain uses TRBV7-9 and TRBJ2-1; D is undetermined. The CDR3 protein is CASSLASNYNEQFF. CDR3 sequence (DNA): TGTGCCAGCAGCTTAGCCTCTAACTACAATGAGCAGTTCTTC.